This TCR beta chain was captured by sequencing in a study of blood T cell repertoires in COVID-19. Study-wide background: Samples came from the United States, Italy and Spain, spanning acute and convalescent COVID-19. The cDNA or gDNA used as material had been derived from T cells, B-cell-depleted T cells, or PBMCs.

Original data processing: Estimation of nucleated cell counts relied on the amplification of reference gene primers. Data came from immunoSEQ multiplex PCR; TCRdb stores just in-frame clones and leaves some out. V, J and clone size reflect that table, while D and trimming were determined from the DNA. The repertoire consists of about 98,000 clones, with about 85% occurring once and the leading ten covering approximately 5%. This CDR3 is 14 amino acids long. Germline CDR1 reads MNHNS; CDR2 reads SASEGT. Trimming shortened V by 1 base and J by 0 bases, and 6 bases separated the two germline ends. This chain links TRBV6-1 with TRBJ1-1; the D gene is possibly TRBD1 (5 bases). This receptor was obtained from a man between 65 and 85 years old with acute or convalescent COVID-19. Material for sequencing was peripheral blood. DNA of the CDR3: TGTGCCAGCAGTGAAGGGACATTGAACACTGAAGCTTTCTTT. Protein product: CASSEGTLNTEAFF.